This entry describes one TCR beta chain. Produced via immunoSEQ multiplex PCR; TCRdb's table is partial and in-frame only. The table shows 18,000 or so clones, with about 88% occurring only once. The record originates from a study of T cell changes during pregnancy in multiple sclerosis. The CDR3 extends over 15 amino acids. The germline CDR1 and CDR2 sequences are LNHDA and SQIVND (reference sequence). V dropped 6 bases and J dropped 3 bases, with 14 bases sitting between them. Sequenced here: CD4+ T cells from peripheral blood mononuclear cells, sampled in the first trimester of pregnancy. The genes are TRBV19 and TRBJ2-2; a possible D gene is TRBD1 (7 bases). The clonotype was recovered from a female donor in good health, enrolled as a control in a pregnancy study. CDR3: CASRTGGGDTGELFF. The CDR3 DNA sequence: TGTGCCAGTAGAACCGGAGGGGGCGACACCGGGGAGCTGTTTTTT.